Each of the 28 T cell receptor beta chains below was sequenced from the same sample in a study of identical twins (dated by TCRdb to about 2016). The library came from 5' RACE. The sequencer listed for this sample is Illumina HiSeq 2000. In-frame beta chains were kept once TCRdb had trimmed the public reads at Q25 with fastp and called clones with MiXCR. Every distinct CDR3 protein forms one entry, paired with its most common genes and DNA. The sample has about 100,000 distinct CDR3 sequences on record, around 5.5% of them singletons. The top ten clonotypes cover roughly 12% of the sample. Sequenced material: memory T cells sorted from blood. The label giving this sample's cell subset or site can be read as: CD45RO+ enriched T cells. Receptors originate from a woman aged 45-65 years in good health.

This clonotype appeared many times. The chain employs TRBV6-5 and TRBJ1-1, with D perhaps matching TRBD1 (5 bases). Germline V gives CDR1 MNHEY, CDR2 SVGAGI. The CDR3 has 17 amino acids. Trimming pared 2 bases from V and 4 bases from J, leaving 20 bases between. The CDR3 coding sequence is TGTGCCAGCAGTTACGTTCGGGGACCAGTAGGGAGCACTGAAGCTTTCTTT. Amino acids: CASSYVRGPVGSTEAFF.

This clonotype was seen ten or more times. The gene calls are TRBV6-4 and TRBJ2-3; no reliable D call. V dropped 8 bases and J dropped 2 bases, with 14 bases sitting between them. The CDR3 is 14 residues long. Germline V lookup: CDR1 MRHNA, CDR2 SNTAGT. The CDR3 DNA is TGTGCCAGCCCGAGGCCATCGCTCACAGATACGCAGTATTTT. This translates into CASPRPSLTDTQYF.

This clonotype was recorded a few times. The chain couples TRBV5-1 to TRBJ2-5, with a tentative D call TRBD1 (6 bases). Germline V gene lookup returns CDR1 SGHRS and CDR2 YFSETQ. V dropped 0 bases and J dropped 5 bases, with 20 bases sitting between them. This CDR3 is 17 amino acids long. CDR3 protein: CASSLGGRGRSRETQYF. CDR3 sequence (DNA): TGCGCCAGCAGCTTGGGGGGGCGCGGCAGGTCGCGTGAGACCCAGTACTTC. Together with reference TRBV5-1 and TRBJ2-5, the CDR3 gives the full variable domain: KAGVTQTPRYLIKTRGQQVTLSCSPISGHRSVSWYQQTPGQGLQFLFEYFSETQRNKGNFPGRFSGRQFSNSRSEMNVSTLELGDSALYLCASSLGGRGRSRETQYFGPGTRLLVL.

The CDR3 DNA reads as TGTGCCAGTGGGGAACAGGGGGCGTCAAGCTCCTATAATTCACCCCTCCACTTT. Translating gives CASGEQGASSSYNSPLHF. The gene calls are TRBV19 and TRBJ1-6; 9 bases line up with TRBD1. CDR1 LNHDA and CDR2 SQIVND come from the germline V gene (reference sequence). The CDR3 loop spans 18 amino acids. Losses at the gene ends were 8 bases for V and 0 bases for J; bases not matched to a gene: 11.

This clonotype occurred many times. This CDR3 is CASNIRETDGLQFF. The CDR3 DNA reads TGTGCCAGCAATATCAGGGAAACTGATGGCCTGCAGTTCTTC. V is TRBV2 and J is TRBJ2-1, with a tentative D call TRBD1 (5 bases). Germline V gene sequence: CDR1 SNHLY, CDR2 FYNNEI. The CDR3 has 14 amino acids. Trimming stripped 7 bases from V and 12 bases from J, with 22 bases between.

Comment on this clonotype: A read error may be the cause here, since a much bigger clone is one base away. V and J are TRBV6-6 and TRBJ1-1, with D uncertain. Deletions cut 3 bases from V and 6 bases from J, with 5 bases between. This CDR3 comprises 11 residues. Looked up from germline, CDR1 is MNHNY and CDR2 is SVGAGI (reference sequence). The CDR3 loop is CASSYGPEAFF. The CDR3, as DNA: TGTGCCAGCAGTTATGGGCCTGAAGCTTTCTTT.

The chain combines TRBV7-8 with TRBJ1-1; 8 positions agree with TRBD1. Germline values: CDR1 SGHVS, CDR2 FQNEAQ. The CDR3 covers 14 residues. V lost 3 bases and J lost 4; bases outside the gene matches: 4. CDR3 region: CASSFGQGSTEAFF. CDR3 bases: TGTGCCAGCAGCTTTGGACAGGGTTCCACTGAAGCTTTCTTT.

This clonotype was counted many times. This chain joins TRBV4-2 and TRBJ2-3; D is possibly TRBD2 (5 bases). The CDR3 runs to 13 residues. CDR1 and CDR2 from the germline V gene are LGHNA and YNFKEQ. The V and J ends lost 2 bases and 5 bases respectively, with 8 bases between them. Here the CDR3 reads CASSQTGVDTQYF. DNA of the CDR3: TGTGCCAGCAGCCAAACCGGGGTAGATACGCAGTATTTT.

This clonotype was counted ten times or more. J is TRBJ2-3 and V is TRBV20-1; 7 bases fit TRBD2. The CDR3 consists of 14 residues. V lost 5 bases, J lost 4 bases, and 9 bases stayed unmatched. From germline, CDR1 is DFQATT and CDR2 SNEGSKA (reference sequence). CDR3 residues: CSAPGVRGADTQYF. CDR3 DNA sequence: TGCAGTGCTCCCGGGGTCCGGGGGGCAGATACGCAGTATTTT.

The rearrangement links TRBV25-1 to TRBJ1-5; TRBD1 agrees at 8 bases. V dropped 5 bases and J dropped 3; count of bases not matched to a gene: 3. The CDR3 spans 14 residues. Per germline, CDR1 MGHDK and CDR2 SYGVNS. The chain's CDR3 is CASSLQGDNQPQHF. CDR3 bases: TGTGCCAGCAGTCTACAGGGGGACAATCAGCCCCAGCATTTT.

In its sample, this clonotype was seen many times. V and J are TRBV15 and TRBJ2-7, with TRBD1 matching over 10 bases. Trimming cost V 1 base and J 5 bases; bases outside gene matches: 2. There are 14 residues in the CDR3. Germline assignment: CDR1 LNHNV and CDR2 YYDKDF (reference sequence). CDR3 DNA sequence: TGTGCCACCAGCAGAGTTGGGACAGGGGACGAGCAGTACGTC. The encoded protein is CATSRVGTGDEQYV.

This clonotype was recorded many times. The V and J genes are TRBV20-1 and TRBJ2-7; no definite D call. Trimming shortened V by 2 bases and J by 4 bases, and 12 bases separated the two germline ends. Germline-derived CDR1 and CDR2 are DFQATT and SNEGSKA (reference sequence). The CDR3 extends over 13 amino acids. CDR3 sequence: CSARSPSRYEQYF. The CDR3 DNA reads as TGCAGTGCTAGATCCCCTTCAAGGTACGAGCAGTACTTC.

This clonotype has ten or more counts. The V gene is TRBV5-1, the J gene TRBJ1-1; weak D call: TRBD1 (5 bases). This CDR3 region has 14 residues. The germline CDR1 and CDR2 sequences are SGHRS and YFSETQ. With 9 bases removed from V and 3 bases from J, the gap between germline ends came to 18 bases. The CDR3 DNA reads TGCGCCACCACGGAGGAGGGGCGGGACACTGAAGCTTTCTTT. Translating it yields CATTEEGRDTEAFF.

In this sample, this clonotype turned up many times. The rearrangement joins TRBV5-1 to TRBJ1-4; D is unresolved. CDR3 length: 15 amino acids. Germline lookup yields CDR1 SGHRS and CDR2 YFSETQ. The V end was cut by 5 bases, the J end by 0 bases, with 11 bases between. This chain's CDR3 is CASRRTLATNEKLFF. The CDR3 DNA is TGCGCCAGCAGAAGGACCCTTGCAACTAATGAAAAACTGTTTTTT.

Many counts were recorded for this clonotype. The V call is TRBV20-1, the J call TRBJ2-7; D is ambiguous. Trimming took 1 base from V and 7 from J, leaving 8 bases between them. CDR3 length: 11 residues. Germline V CDR1 and CDR2: DFQATT, SNEGSKA (reference sequence). This CDR3 is CSARGSREQYF. In nucleotides, the CDR3 is TGCAGTGCTAGAGGTTCAAGAGAGCAGTACTTC.

This clonotype appeared many times. The V and J genes are TRBV5-1 and TRBJ2-1, with 11 bases aligning to TRBD2. Germline V CDR1 and CDR2: SGHRS, YFSETQ. The V and J ends lost 2 bases and 13 bases, in that order; junction bases with no gene match: 5. CDR3 length equals 13 residues. The DNA of the CDR3 is TGCGCCAGCAGCTTCGACACTAGCGGGGGTCAGTTCTTC. This sequence encodes CASSFDTSGGQFF.

This clonotype was detected a few times. The V and J genes are TRBV6-4 and TRBJ2-1, with 8 bases identical to TRBD2. Trimming cost V 0 bases and J 3 bases; bases outside gene matches: 1. Germline CDR1 MRHNA, CDR2 SNTAGT. The CDR3 length is 15 residues. The CDR3 is CASSDSAGDYNEQFF. The DNA of the CDR3 is TGTGCCAGCAGTGACTCAGCGGGAGACTACAATGAGCAGTTCTTC.

This clonotype was counted at least ten times. The chain combines TRBV7-2 with TRBJ2-5; tentatively, D is TRBD2 (5 bases). This CDR3 is 13 amino acids long. Trimming removed 5 bases from V and 5 bases from J, with 12 bases in between. The germline V gene encodes CDR1 SGHTA and CDR2 FQGNSA. CDR3 coding DNA: TGTGCCAGCAGCAACCGGAGGACGGAGACCCAGTACTTC. Protein: CASSNRRTETQYF.

This clonotype has more than one count but fewer than ten. The V and J genes are TRBV5-1 and TRBJ2-7; no definite D call. The germline V gene encodes CDR1 SGHRS and CDR2 YFSETQ. The V gene lost 0 bases and the J gene lost 2 bases, with 12 bases spanning the gap. This CDR3 contains 15 residues. CDR3 loop: CASSLGGMDTYEQYF. Written as DNA, the CDR3 is TGCGCCAGCAGCTTGGGTGGGATGGATACCTACGAGCAGTACTTC.

This clonotype has more than one count but fewer than ten. The J gene is TRBJ2-3, the V gene TRBV27; 12 positions match TRBD2. The V gene end was trimmed by 5 bases and the J gene end by 3 bases; junction bases not matched to a gene: 12. This CDR3 spans 18 amino acids. The germline V gene has CDR1 MNHEY and CDR2 SMNVEV (reference sequence). The CDR3 coding sequence is TGTGCCAGCAGTCCCTCATACCGGACTAGCGGGACAACAGATACGCAGTATTTT. The encoded protein is CASSPSYRTSGTTDTQYF.

This clonotype was recorded a few times. This chain joins TRBV6-1 and TRBJ1-2; D not certain. With 1 base removed from V and 5 bases from J, the gap between germline ends came to 5 bases. Germline values: CDR1 MNHNS, CDR2 SASEGT. This CDR3 has 12 amino acids. The DNA for the CDR3 is TGTGCCAGCAGTGAAGGTGGTTATGGCTACACCTTC. Encoded protein: CASSEGGYGYTF.

The CDR3 region is CASSERPGDYNEQFF. In DNA form, the CDR3 reads TGCGCCAGCAGTGAGCGGCCCGGAGATTACAATGAGCAGTTCTTC. The chain recombines TRBV10-1 with TRBJ2-1; D remains ambiguous. V was clipped by 2 bases and J by 4 bases, with 12 bases between them. This CDR3 has 15 residues. Germline V lookup: CDR1 WNHNN, CDR2 SYGVQD (reference sequence).

This clonotype was found many times. This chain joins TRBV12-3 or TRBV12-4 and TRBJ2-1, with 10 bases that match TRBD2. The CDR3 runs 14 residues. V lost 5 bases and J lost 4; bases outside the gene matches: 2. CDR3 nucleotide sequence: TGTGCCAGCAGTGGACTAGCGGAGTACAATGAGCAGTTCTTC. It specifies CASSGLAEYNEQFF.

This clonotype was found many times. This chain joins TRBV5-5 and TRBJ2-7; D is unresolved. Germline V lookup: CDR1 SGHKS, CDR2 YYEKEE (reference sequence). This CDR3 region has 16 residues. Trimming took 1 base from V and 8 from J, leaving 22 bases between them. CDR3 protein: CASSLRVSALEGQQYF. In DNA form, the CDR3 reads TGTGCCAGCAGCTTGCGGGTTAGTGCACTCGAAGGGCAGCAGTACTTC.

A few counts support this clonotype. The rearrangement uses TRBV18 and TRBJ1-1; D is possibly TRBD1 (6 bases). Trimming stripped 2 bases from V and 11 bases from J, with 12 bases between. CDR3 length: 12 amino acids. Per germline, CDR1 KGHSH and CDR2 LQKENI. The CDR3 coding sequence is TGTGCCAGCTCACCAGAGGGGACAAGTGCTTTCTTT. Translated: CASSPEGTSAFF. The complete variable domain, with remaining parts taken from reference TRBV18 and TRBJ1-1, reads NAGVMQNPRHLVRRRGQEARLRCSPMKGHSHVYWYRQLPEEGLKFMVYLQKENIIDESGMPKERFSAEFPKEGPSILRIQQVVRGDSAAYFCASSPEGTSAFFGQGTRLTVV.

This clonotype was detected many times. The chain couples TRBV5-1 to TRBJ1-4; D gene uncertain. Per the germline V gene, CDR1 is SGHRS and CDR2 is YFSETQ. V shed 7 bases and J shed 0 bases, with 13 bases lying between them. CDR3 size: 15 residues. CDR3: CASGPDGATNEKLFF. The CDR3 region has the DNA TGCGCCAGCGGACCTGACGGCGCAACTAATGAAAAACTGTTTTTT. Full variable domain (rest looked up from reference TRBV5-1 and TRBJ1-4): KAGVTQTPRYLIKTRGQQVTLSCSPISGHRSVSWYQQTPGQGLQFLFEYFSETQRNKGNFPGRFSGRQFSNSRSEMNVSTLELGDSALYLCASGPDGATNEKLFFGSGTQLSVL.

This clonotype was seen a few times. This chain links TRBV6-1 with TRBJ2-7; 9 nucleotides line up with TRBD1. The CDR3 length is 14 residues. The germline V gene has CDR1 MNHNS and CDR2 SASEGT. Trimming removed 8 bases from V and 5 bases from J; junction bases left unmatched: 10. As DNA, the CDR3 is TGTGCCAGCGAACGAACAGGGGGCTCACACGAGCAGTACTTC. As protein: CASERTGGSHEQYF.

This clonotype has just a few counts. The V call is TRBV5-6, the J call TRBJ1-2, with a weak D call TRBD1 (5 bases). CDR1 is SGHDT and CDR2 is YYEEEE in the germline V gene. The CDR3 has 15 residues. Trimming took 4 bases from V and 0 from J, leaving 13 bases between them. The CDR3 DNA is TGTGCCAGCAGCATGGGACGGCGAGCTAACTATGGCTACACCTTC. This translates into CASSMGRRANYGYTF.